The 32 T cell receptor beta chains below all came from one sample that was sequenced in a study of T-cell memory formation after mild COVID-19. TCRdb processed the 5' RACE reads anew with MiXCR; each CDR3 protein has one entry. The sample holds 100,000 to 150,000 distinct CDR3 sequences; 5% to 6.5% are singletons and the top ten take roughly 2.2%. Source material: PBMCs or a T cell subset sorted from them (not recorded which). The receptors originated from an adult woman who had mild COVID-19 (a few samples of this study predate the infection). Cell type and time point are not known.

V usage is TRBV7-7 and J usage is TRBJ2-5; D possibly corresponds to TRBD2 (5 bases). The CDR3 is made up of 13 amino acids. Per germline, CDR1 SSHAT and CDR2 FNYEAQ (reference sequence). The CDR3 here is CASSTGMGETQYF. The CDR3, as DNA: TGTGCTAGCTCTACGGGGATGGGCGAGACCCAGTACTTC.

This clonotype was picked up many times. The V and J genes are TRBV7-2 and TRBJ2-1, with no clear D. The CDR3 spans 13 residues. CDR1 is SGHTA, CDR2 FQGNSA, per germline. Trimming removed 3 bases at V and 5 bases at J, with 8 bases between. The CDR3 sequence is CASSFKDHNEQFF. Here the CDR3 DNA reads TGTGCCAGCAGCTTTAAGGACCACAATGAGCAGTTCTTC.

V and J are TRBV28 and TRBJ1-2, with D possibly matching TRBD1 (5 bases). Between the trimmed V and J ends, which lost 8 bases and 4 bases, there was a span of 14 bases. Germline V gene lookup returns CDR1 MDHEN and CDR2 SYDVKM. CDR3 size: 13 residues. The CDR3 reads CASCVDSLYGYTF. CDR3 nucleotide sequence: TGTGCCAGCTGCGTCGACAGTCTCTATGGCTACACCTTC.

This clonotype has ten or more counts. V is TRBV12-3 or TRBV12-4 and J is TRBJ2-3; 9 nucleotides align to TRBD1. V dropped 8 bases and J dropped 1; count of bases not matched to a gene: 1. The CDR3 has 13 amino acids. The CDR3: CASRTGGTDTQYF. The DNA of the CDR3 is TGTGCCAGCCGGACAGGGGGCACAGATACGCAGTATTTT.

The CDR3 DNA sequence: TGTGCCAGCAGCCTCCGCACTCCGGGACAGGGTACTTCTGGGGCCAACGTCCTGACTTTC. Residues: CASSLRTPGQGTSGANVLTF. The chain links TRBV7-8 to TRBJ2-6; 9 bases are a match to TRBD1. With V trimmed by 5 bases and J by 1 base, 15 bases remained unmatched. CDR1 and CDR2 (germline): SGHVS, FQNEAQ. This CDR3 spans 20 amino acids.

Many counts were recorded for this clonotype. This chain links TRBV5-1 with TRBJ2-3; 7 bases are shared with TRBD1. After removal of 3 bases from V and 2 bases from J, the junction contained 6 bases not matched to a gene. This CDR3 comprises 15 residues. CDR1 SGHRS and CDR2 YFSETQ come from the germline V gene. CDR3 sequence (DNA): TGCGCCAGCAGCTACCAGACAGGGAACACAGATACGCAGTATTTT. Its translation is CASSYQTGNTDTQYF.

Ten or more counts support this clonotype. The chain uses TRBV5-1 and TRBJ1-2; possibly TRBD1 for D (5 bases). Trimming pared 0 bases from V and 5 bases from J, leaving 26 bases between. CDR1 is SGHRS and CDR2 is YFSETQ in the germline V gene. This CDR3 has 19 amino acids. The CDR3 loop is CASSLGHRDPSSGHYGYTF. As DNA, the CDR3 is TGCGCCAGCAGCTTGGGGCACCGGGACCCCTCTTCTGGGCATTATGGCTACACCTTC.

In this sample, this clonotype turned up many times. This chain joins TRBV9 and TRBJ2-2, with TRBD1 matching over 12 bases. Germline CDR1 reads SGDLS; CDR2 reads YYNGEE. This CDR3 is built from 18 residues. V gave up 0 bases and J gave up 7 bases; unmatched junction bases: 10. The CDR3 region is CASSVARDRGQADGELFF. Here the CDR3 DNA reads TGTGCCAGCAGCGTAGCTCGGGACAGGGGGCAGGCAGACGGGGAGCTGTTTTTT.

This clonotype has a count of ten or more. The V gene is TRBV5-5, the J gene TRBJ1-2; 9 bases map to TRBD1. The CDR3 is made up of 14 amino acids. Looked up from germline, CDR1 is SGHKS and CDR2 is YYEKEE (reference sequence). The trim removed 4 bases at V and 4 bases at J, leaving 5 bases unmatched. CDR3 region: CASSVGTGTYGYTF. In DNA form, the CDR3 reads TGTGCCAGCAGCGTGGGGACAGGGACCTATGGCTACACCTTC.

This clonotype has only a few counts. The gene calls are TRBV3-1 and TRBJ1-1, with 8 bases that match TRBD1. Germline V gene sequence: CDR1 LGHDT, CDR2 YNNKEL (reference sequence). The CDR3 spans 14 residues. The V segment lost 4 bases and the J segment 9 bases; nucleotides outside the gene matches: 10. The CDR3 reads CASSLGTGPTQAFF. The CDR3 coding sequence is TGTGCCAGCAGCCTAGGGACAGGCCCCACGCAAGCTTTCTTT.

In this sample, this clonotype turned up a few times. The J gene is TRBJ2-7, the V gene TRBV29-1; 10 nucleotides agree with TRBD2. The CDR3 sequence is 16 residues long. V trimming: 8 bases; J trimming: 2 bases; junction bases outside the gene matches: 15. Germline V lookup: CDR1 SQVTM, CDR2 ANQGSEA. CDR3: CSIEGGLAGVTYEQYF. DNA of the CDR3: TGCAGCATCGAGGGTGGTCTAGCGGGAGTGACCTACGAGCAGTACTTC.

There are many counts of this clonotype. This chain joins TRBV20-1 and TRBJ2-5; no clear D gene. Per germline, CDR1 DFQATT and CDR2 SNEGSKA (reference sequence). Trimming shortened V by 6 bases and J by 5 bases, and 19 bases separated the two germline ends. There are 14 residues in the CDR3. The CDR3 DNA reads TGCAGTGCCCCCAAAGTGGGAATGATGGAGACCCAGTACTTC. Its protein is CSAPKVGMMETQYF.

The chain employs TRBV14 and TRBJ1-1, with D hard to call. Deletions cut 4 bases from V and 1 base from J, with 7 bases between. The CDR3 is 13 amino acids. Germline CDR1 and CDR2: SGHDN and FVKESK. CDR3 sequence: CASSLGWNTEAFF. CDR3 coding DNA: TGTGCCAGCAGCCTCGGGTGGAACACTGAAGCTTTCTTT.

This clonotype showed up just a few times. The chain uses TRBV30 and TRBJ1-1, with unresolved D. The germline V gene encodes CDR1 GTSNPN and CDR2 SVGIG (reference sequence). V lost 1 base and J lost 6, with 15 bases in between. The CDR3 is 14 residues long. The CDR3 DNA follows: TGTGCCTGGAGTGGTCCGGGTTGGGGAGCTGAAGCTTTCTTT. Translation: CAWSGPGWGAEAFF. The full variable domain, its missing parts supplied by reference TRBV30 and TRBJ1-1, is SQTIHQWPATLVQPVGSPLSLECTVEGTSNPNLYWYRQAAGRGLQLLFYSVGIGQISSEVPQNLSASRPQDRQFILSSKKLLLSDSGFYLCAWSGPGWGAEAFFGQGTRLTVV.

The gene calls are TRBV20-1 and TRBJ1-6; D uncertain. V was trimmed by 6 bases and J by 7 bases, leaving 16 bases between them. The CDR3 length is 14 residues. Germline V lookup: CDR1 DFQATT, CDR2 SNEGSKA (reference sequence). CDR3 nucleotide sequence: TGCAGTGCCTCGACTGGTGTTTCAAATTCACCCCTCCACTTT. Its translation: CSASTGVSNSPLHF.

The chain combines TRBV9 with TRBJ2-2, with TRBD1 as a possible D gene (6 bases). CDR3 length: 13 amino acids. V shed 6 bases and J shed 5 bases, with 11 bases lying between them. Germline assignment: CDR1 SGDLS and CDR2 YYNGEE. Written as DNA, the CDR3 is TGTGCCAGCACCCCAGGGGATACCGGGGAGCTGTTTTTT. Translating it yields CASTPGDTGELFF. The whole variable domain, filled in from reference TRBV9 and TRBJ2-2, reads DSGVTQTPKHLITATGQRVTLRCSPRSGDLSVYWYQQSLDQGLQFLIQYYNGEERAKGNILERFSAQQFPDLHSELNLSSLELGDSALYFCASTPGDTGELFFGEGSRLTVL.

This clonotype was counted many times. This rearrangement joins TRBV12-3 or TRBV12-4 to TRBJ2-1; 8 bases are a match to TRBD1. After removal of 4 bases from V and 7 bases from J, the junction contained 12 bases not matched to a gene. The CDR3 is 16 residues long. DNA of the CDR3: TGTGCCAGCAGTTCACTTTGGGACAGGACATTAAATGAGCAGTTCTTC. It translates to CASSSLWDRTLNEQFF.

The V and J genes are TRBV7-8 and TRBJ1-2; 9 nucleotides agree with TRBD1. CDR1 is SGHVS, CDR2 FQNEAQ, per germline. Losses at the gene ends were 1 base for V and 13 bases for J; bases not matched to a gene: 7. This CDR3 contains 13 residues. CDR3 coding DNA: TGTGCCAGCAGCTTAGAGGGACAGGGAAGAGTCACCTTC. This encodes CASSLEGQGRVTF.

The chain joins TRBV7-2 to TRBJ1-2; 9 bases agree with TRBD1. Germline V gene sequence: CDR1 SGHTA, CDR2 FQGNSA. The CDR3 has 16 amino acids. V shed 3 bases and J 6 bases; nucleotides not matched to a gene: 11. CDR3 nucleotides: TGTGCCAGCAGCTTCCCTTCTGGACAGGGGATCGATGGCTACACCTTC. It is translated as CASSFPSGQGIDGYTF. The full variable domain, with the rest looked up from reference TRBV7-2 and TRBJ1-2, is GAGVSQSPSNKVTEKGKDVELRCDPISGHTALYWYRQSLGQGLEFLIYFQGNSAPDKSGLPSDRFSAERTGGSVSTLTIQRTQQEDSAVYLCASSFPSGQGIDGYTFGSGTRLTVV.

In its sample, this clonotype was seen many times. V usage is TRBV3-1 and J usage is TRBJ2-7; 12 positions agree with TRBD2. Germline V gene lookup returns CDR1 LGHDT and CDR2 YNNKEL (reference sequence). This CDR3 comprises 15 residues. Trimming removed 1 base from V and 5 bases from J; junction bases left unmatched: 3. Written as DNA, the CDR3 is TGTGCCAGCAGCCAAGTGCTAGCGGGAGGGGACGAGCAGTACTTC. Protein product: CASSQVLAGGDEQYF.

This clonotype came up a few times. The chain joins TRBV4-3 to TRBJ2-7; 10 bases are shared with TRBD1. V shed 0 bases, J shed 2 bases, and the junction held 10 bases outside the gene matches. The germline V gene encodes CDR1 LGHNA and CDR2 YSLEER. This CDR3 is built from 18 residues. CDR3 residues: CASSQDPVRQGAAYEQYF. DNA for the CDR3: TGCGCCAGCAGCCAAGATCCCGTAAGACAGGGGGCCGCCTACGAGCAGTACTTC.

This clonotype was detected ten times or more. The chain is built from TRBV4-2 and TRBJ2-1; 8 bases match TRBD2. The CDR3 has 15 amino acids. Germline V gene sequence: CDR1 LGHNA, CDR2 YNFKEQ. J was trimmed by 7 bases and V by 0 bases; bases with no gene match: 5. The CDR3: CASSQDGGVKNEQFF. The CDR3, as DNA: TGTGCCAGCAGCCAAGACGGGGGGGTGAAAAATGAGCAGTTCTTC.

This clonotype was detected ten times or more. CDR3 sequence: CASSLVSRDTQYF. CDR3 sequence (DNA): TGTGCCAGCAGCTTAGTTTCTAGGGATACGCAGTATTTT. The gene calls are TRBV7-9 and TRBJ2-3; D unresolved. Deletions cut 1 base from V and 6 bases from J, with 8 bases between. Per the germline V gene, CDR1 is SEHNR and CDR2 is FQNEAQ (reference sequence). The CDR3 extends over 13 amino acids.

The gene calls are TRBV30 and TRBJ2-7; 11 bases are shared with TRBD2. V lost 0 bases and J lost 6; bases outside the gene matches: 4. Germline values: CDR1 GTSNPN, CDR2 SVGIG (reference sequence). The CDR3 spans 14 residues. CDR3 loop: CAWSVTSGRSEQYF. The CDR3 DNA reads TGTGCCTGGAGTGTAACTAGCGGGAGATCCGAGCAGTACTTC.

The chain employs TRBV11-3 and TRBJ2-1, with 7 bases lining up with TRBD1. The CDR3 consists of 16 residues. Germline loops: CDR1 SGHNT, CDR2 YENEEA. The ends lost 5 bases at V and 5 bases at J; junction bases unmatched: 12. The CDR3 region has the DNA TGTGCCAGCAGCATCATAGACGTGAGGGGGCACAATGAGCAGTTCTTC. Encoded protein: CASSIIDVRGHNEQFF.

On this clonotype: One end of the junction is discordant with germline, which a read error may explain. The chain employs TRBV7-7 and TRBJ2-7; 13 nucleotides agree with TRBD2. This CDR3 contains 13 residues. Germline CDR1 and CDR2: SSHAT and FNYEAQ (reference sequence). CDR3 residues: CASSSGLAGEKYF. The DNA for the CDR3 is TGTGCTAGCAGCTCCGGACTAGCGGGAGAAAAGTACTTC.

The CDR3 nucleotides are TGTGCCAGCAGATTTAAGCGGGCGGGAACCAAAAACATTCAGTACTTC. This gives the protein CASRFKRAGTKNIQYF. The gene calls are TRBV11-3 and TRBJ2-4, with D perhaps TRBD2 (6 bases). The V gene lost 6 bases and the J gene lost 2 bases, with 17 bases spanning the gap. Germline loops: CDR1 SGHNT, CDR2 YENEEA. This CDR3 is 16 amino acids long. The full variable domain, its missing parts supplied by reference TRBV11-3 and TRBJ2-4, is EAGVVQSPRYKIIEKKQPVAFWCNPISGHNTLYWYLQNLGQGPELLIRYENEEAVDDSQLPKDRFSAERLKGVDSTLKIQPAELGDSAVYLCASRFKRAGTKNIQYFGAGTRLSVL.

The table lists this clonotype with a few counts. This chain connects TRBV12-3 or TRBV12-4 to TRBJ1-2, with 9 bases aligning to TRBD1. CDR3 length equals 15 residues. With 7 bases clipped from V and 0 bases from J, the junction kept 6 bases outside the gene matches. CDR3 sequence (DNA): TGTGCCAGCACCCGTAGACAGGGGGCTAACTATGGCTACACCTTC. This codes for CASTRRQGANYGYTF.

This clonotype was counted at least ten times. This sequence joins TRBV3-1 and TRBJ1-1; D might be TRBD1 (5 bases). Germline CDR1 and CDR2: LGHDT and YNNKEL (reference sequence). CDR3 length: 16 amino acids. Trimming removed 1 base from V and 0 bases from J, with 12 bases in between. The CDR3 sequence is CASSQGLTGLNTEAFF. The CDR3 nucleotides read TGTGCCAGCAGCCAAGGCCTTACGGGACTGAACACTGAAGCTTTCTTT. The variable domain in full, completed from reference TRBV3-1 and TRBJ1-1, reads DTAVSQTPKYLVTQMGNDKSIKCEQNLGHDTMYWYKQDSKKFLKIMFSYNNKELIINETVPNRFSPKSPDKAHLNLHINSLELGDSAVYFCASSQGLTGLNTEAFFGQGTRLTVV.

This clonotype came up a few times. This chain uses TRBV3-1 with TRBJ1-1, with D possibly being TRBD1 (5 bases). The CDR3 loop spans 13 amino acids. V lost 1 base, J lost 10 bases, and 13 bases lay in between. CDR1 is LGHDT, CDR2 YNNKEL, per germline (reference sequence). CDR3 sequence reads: CASSQVVGHSAFF. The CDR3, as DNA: TGTGCCAGCAGCCAAGTAGTTGGACACTCAGCTTTCTTT.

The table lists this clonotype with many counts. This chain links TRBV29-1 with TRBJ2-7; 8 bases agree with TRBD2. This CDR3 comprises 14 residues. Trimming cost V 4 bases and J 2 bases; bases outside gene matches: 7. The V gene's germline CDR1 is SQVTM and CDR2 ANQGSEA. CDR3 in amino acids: CSVGGTSSAYEQYF. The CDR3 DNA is TGCAGCGTTGGGGGGACTAGTTCCGCCTACGAGCAGTACTTC.

The CDR3 region has the DNA TGTGCCAGCAGCCAAGCCCCCCACCAGCCCCAGCATTTT. As protein: CASSQAPHQPQHF. This chain uses TRBV14 with TRBJ1-5; D is undetermined. Germline lookup yields CDR1 SGHDN and CDR2 FVKESK. CDR3 length: 13 residues. The ends were cut back, 1 base at V and 7 bases at J, with 8 bases in the middle.